A selection of T cell receptor beta chains follows, all from one sample in a study of T cells in Graves' hyperthyroidism and ophthalmopathy. TCRdb independently ran MiXCR on the multiplex PCR reads; one entry per CDR3 protein. The data contain around 720,000 distinct CDR3 sequences, roughly a third of them singletons. The sequenced material came from blood. All receptors come from a woman aged 40-49 years with Graves' hyperthyroidism. CDR3s include the opening cysteine and the closing phenylalanine or tryptophan. The D gene is left open where the match is weak. Some rows have no size entry. The others give once, few or many, or a class for an expanded clone.

size	V	J	length	D	CDR3	DNA
few	TRBV7-2	TRBJ1-1	18	TRBD1	CASSPGTGDLTMNTEAFF	TGTGCCAGCAGCCCTGGGACAGGAGACCTAACCATGAACACTGAAGCTTTCTTT
many	TRBV29-1	TRBJ1-5	13	.	CSAKDGARQPQHF	TGCAGCGCCAAAGACGGGGCCCGGCAGCCCCAGCATTTT
few	TRBV6-5	TRBJ1-1	14	.	CASSYSTMGSEAFF	TGTGCCAGCAGTTACTCGACAATGGGCTCTGAAGCTTTCTTT
once	TRBV29-1	TRBJ1-4	12	.	CSGQQGGEKLFF	TGCAGCGGCCAACAGGGAGGTGAAAAACTGTTTTTT
.	TRBV12-3/TRBV12-4	TRBJ1-5	16	TRBD1	CASSPGQGAVNQPQHF	TGTGCCAGCAGTCCCGGACAGGGGGCGGTCAATCAGCCCCAGCATTTT
.	TRBV5-4	TRBJ2-5	12	.	CASRGTQKTQYF	TGTGCCAGCAGAGGCACACAGAAGACCCAGTACTTC
.	TRBV2	TRBJ2-1	17	TRBD2	CASSESSGSDTYNEQFF	TGTGCCAGCAGTGAATCTAGCGGGAGTGATACCTACAATGAGCAGTTCTTC
.	TRBV10-3	TRBJ1-2	14	.	CAISEGASNYGYTF	TGTGCCATCAGTGAAGGCGCATCTAACTATGGCTACACCTTC
.	TRBV12-3/TRBV12-4	TRBJ1-2	14	.	CASSLEGSGMGYTF	TGTGCCAGCAGTTTAGAGGGGAGCGGCATGGGCTACACCTTC
many	TRBV5-6	TRBJ1-2	15	.	CASSLAAAGAYGYTF	TGTGCCAGCAGCTTGGCCGCAGCAGGCGCCTATGGCTACACCTTC
.	TRBV7-2	TRBJ2-3	15	TRBD2	CASSLRGRVVDTQYF	TGTGCCAGCAGCTTGCGAGGGAGGGTGGTAGATACGCAGTATTTT
.	TRBV25-1	TRBJ2-7	15	TRBD1	CASSPPRDRVNEQYF	TGTGCCAGCAGTCCCCCCCGGGACAGGGTAAACGAGCAGTACTTC
.	TRBV5-5	TRBJ2-7	15	.	CASSQAELASYEQYF	TGCGCCAGCAGCCAAGCGGAACTAGCTTCGTACGAGCAGTACTTC
.	TRBV21-1	TRBJ2-7	14	.	CASSAEDRNYEQYF	TGTGCCAGCAGCGCCGAGGACAGGAACTACGAGCAGTACTTC
many	TRBV15	TRBJ2-5	14	.	CATSIGGTKETQYF	TGTGCCACCAGCATTGGAGGGACAAAAGAGACCCAGTACTTC
few	TRBV3-1	TRBJ2-5	13	.	CASSQVGTGTQYF	TGTGCCAGCAGCCAAGTGGGTACAGGGACCCAGTACTTC
many	TRBV2	TRBJ2-7	13	TRBD2	CASSGSGRDLEYF	TGTGCCAGCAGTGGTAGCGGGAGGGACCTTGAGTACTTC
few	TRBV6-2/TRBV6-3	TRBJ2-5	16	TRBD2	CASSYQLGTREETQYF	TGTGCCAGCAGTTACCAGTTGGGGACTAGGGAAGAGACCCAGTACTTC
few	TRBV12-3/TRBV12-4	TRBJ1-2	14	.	CASSPGTGFYGYTF	TGTGCCAGCAGTCCGGGGACCGGATTCTATGGCTACACCTTC
.	TRBV2	TRBJ1-5	12	.	CASSGVNQPQHF	TGTGCCAGCAGTGGCGTTAATCAGCCCCAGCATTTT
few	TRBV7-2	TRBJ2-2	15	.	CASSFRLLGPGELFF	TGTGCCAGCAGCTTCCGCCTTCTAGGACCCGGGGAGCTGTTTTTT
.	TRBV6-2/TRBV6-3	TRBJ1-5	14	.	CASRRGGRNQPQHF	TGTGCCAGCCGAAGGGGGGGGAGGAATCAGCCCCAGCATTTT
.	TRBV7-2	TRBJ1-2	13	TRBD1	CASSWDSTYGYTF	TGTGCCAGCAGCTGGGACAGCACCTATGGCTACACCTTC
.	TRBV28	TRBJ1-2	16	.	CASSLSSNAALDGYTF	TGTGCCAGCAGTTTATCGTCGAATGCGGCGCTTGATGGCTACACCTTC
few	TRBV6-2/TRBV6-3	TRBJ1-5	14	.	CATGGINSNQPQHF	TGTGCCACGGGAGGGATCAATAGCAATCAGCCCCAGCATTTT
.	TRBV10-2	TRBJ1-1	14	.	CASSPHVGYTEAFF	TGTGCCAGCAGTCCCCACGTGGGGTACACTGAAGCTTTCTTT
many	TRBV7-9	TRBJ1-2	16	TRBD1	CASSSPGTGTRFGYTF	TGTGCCAGCAGCTCCCCCGGGACAGGGACCCGGTTTGGCTACACCTTC
.	TRBV5-6	TRBJ1-6	15	TRBD1	CASSSQPGQGYPLHF	TGTGCCAGCAGCTCTCAGCCGGGACAGGGATATCCCCTCCACTTT
many	TRBV24-1	TRBJ1-2	12	.	CATSEPNYGYTF	TGTGCCACCAGTGAACCCAACTATGGCTACACCTTC
few	TRBV2	TRBJ1-5	15	.	CASSQDGGVGQPQHF	TGCGCCAGCAGCCAAGATGGAGGGGTAGGCCAGCCCCAGCATTTT
many	TRBV7-9	TRBJ1-1	13	.	CASSLWSGTEAFF	TGTGCCAGCAGCTTATGGAGCGGCACTGAAGCTTTCTTT
.	TRBV10-3	TRBJ2-6	12	.	CAISEGGNVLTF	TGTGCCATCAGCGAAGGGGGCAACGTCCTGACTTTC
few	TRBV7-2	TRBJ2-3	16	TRBD2	CATNTGLAGDTDTQYF	TGTGCCACCAACACGGGGTTAGCGGGGGACACAGATACGCAGTATTTT
few	TRBV6-6	TRBJ1-6	16	TRBD1	CACRDRGSSYNSPLHF	TGTGCCTGCCGGGACAGGGGCAGCTCCTATAATTCACCCCTCCACTTT
.	TRBV7-2	TRBJ2-5	15	.	CASSKSGTLVETQYF	TGTGCCAGCAGCAAATCCGGGACACTAGTGGAGACCCAGTACTTC
many	TRBV12-3/TRBV12-4	TRBJ1-4	13	.	CASTNYGGEKLFF	TGTGCCAGCACGAACTACGGGGGCGAAAAACTGTTTTTT
.	TRBV7-2	TRBJ1-3	13	.	CASSFQTGNTIYF	TGTGCCAGCAGCTTCCAAACTGGAAACACCATATATTTT
.	TRBV10-3	TRBJ1-5	18	.	CAISVGPYSQSSIKPQHF	TGTGCCATCAGTGTAGGTCCCTATAGCCAGTCCAGCATCAAGCCCCAGCATTTT
.	TRBV19	TRBJ1-4	14	TRBD1	CASASGTGGGKLFF	TGTGCCAGTGCCTCCGGGACAGGGGGCGGAAAACTGTTTTTT
many	TRBV20-1	TRBJ1-1	13	.	CSNYVGSALEAFF	TGCAGTAATTATGTGGGGTCAGCCCTTGAAGCTTTCTTT
many	TRBV7-9	TRBJ1-2	13	.	CASSSAGARGYTF	TGTGCCAGCAGCTCCGCCGGGGCGCGGGGCTACACCTTC
few	TRBV2	TRBJ1-5	12	.	CASSDRGPAQHF	TGTGCCAGCAGTGATCGGGGTCCGGCCCAGCATTTT